These 9 T cell receptor beta chains were sequenced from one sample in a study of blood T cell repertoires in COVID-19. The method was immunoSEQ multiplex PCR; TCRdb's version includes in-frame clones alone and lacks a portion of them. The sample has 150,000 or so clones; roughly nine tenths are singletons. Specimen: peripheral blood. The source of these receptors is a man aged 18 to 29 with COVID-19, enrolled during active disease.

The CDR3 DNA sequence: TGTGCCAGCAGCCCGGACAGGGGGCATCAGCCCCAGCATTTT. Translation: CASSPDRGHQPQHF. The V and J genes are TRBV5-5 and TRBJ1-5; 11 bases are a match to TRBD1. Looked up from germline, CDR1 is SGHKS and CDR2 is YYEKEE (reference sequence). Unmatched junction bases numbered 2, after V lost 4 bases and J lost 5 bases. The CDR3 contains 14 residues. Combining the CDR3 with reference TRBV5-5 and TRBJ1-5 gives the whole variable domain DAGVTQSPTHLIKTRGQQVTLRCSPISGHKSVSWYQQVLGQGPQFIFQYYEKEERGRGNFPDRFSARQFPNYSSELNVNALLLGDSALYLCASSPDRGHQPQHFGDGTRLSIL.

The gene calls are TRBV6-1 and TRBJ2-7; 11 bases are shared with TRBD2. Trimming cost V 2 bases and J 4 bases; bases outside gene matches: 4. The CDR3 is made up of 15 amino acids. The germline CDR1 and CDR2 sequences are MNHNS and SASEGT. The DNA for the CDR3 is TGTGCCAGCAGTGAAATAGCGGGAGGGAAATACGAGCAGTACTTC. Its protein is CASSEIAGGKYEQYF.

The rearrangement links TRBV2 to TRBJ2-2; D may be TRBD2 (6 bases). V was clipped by 7 bases and J by 0 bases, with 12 bases between them. The germline V gene has CDR1 SNHLY and CDR2 FYNNEI. The CDR3 length is 15 residues. CDR3 residues: CASNGGTSNTGELFF. CDR3 sequence (DNA): TGTGCCAGCAACGGGGGAACATCGAACACCGGGGAGCTGTTTTTT.

The CDR3, as DNA: TGTGCCACCAGTGATTTACGCGGGCAGTGGGGAGGAGAGCAGTTCTTC. It specifies CATSDLRGQWGGEQFF. This rearrangement joins TRBV24-1 to TRBJ2-1; tentative D call: TRBD2 (6 bases). V was trimmed by 1 base and J by 10 bases, leaving 19 bases between them. The germline V gene has CDR1 KGHDR and CDR2 SFDVKD. The CDR3 has 16 amino acids.

The chain carries TRBV5-6 and TRBJ2-5; no reliable D call. V gave up 0 bases and J gave up 2 bases, with 5 bases separating them. The CDR3 is made up of 13 amino acids. The germline V gene encodes CDR1 SGHDT and CDR2 YYEEEE. The CDR3 DNA reads TGTGCCAGCAGCTTGGTCATTCAAGAGACCCAGTACTTC. Residues: CASSLVIQETQYF. Full variable domain (remainder filled in from reference TRBV5-6 and TRBJ2-5): DAGVTQSPTHLIKTRGQQVTLRCSPKSGHDTVSWYQQALGQGPQFIFQYYEEEERQRGNFPDRFSGHQFPNYSSELNVNALLLGDSALYLCASSLVIQETQYFGPGTRLLVL.

CDR3 region: CASSAGISSTDTQYF. The CDR3 nucleotides are TGTGCCAGCAGTGCAGGGATCAGTAGCACAGATACGCAGTATTTT. The chain combines TRBV6-4 with TRBJ2-3; TRBD1 might be the D (5 bases). This CDR3 comprises 15 residues. The V gene lost 4 bases and the J gene lost 0 bases, with 11 bases spanning the gap. The germline gives CDR1 MRHNA, CDR2 SNTAGT.

As regards this clone: An end of the junction differs from the germline gene, which may be a read error. The chain recombines TRBV6-6 with TRBJ1-4; 10 bases align to TRBD1. This CDR3 has 21 residues. Germline CDR1 reads MNHNY; CDR2 reads SVGAGI (reference sequence). The CDR3 loop reads CASSQTPLRTGGWGANEKLLF. The CDR3 nucleotides are TGTGCCAGCAGTCAGACTCCCCTCAGGACAGGGGGATGGGGCGCTAATGAAAAACTGCTTTTT.

This chain links TRBV19 with TRBJ1-1; 10 bases are a match to TRBD1. CDR1 and CDR2 (germline): LNHDA, SQIVND (reference sequence). The CDR3 covers 16 residues. J was trimmed by 3 bases and V by 4 bases; bases with no gene match: 8. As DNA, the CDR3 is TGTGCCAGTAGTAGGGGGACAGGGGATGGGGACACTGAAGCTTTCTTT. As protein: CASSRGTGDGDTEAFF.

The chain has TRBV24-1 and TRBJ2-6; D not resolved. Deletions cut 4 bases from V and 2 bases from J, with 11 bases between. CDR1 is KGHDR and CDR2 is SFDVKD in the germline V gene. CDR3 length: 16 residues. CDR3 protein: CATSDLDGAGANVLTF. CDR3 nucleotides: TGTGCCACCAGTGACCTCGACGGAGCTGGGGCCAACGTCCTGACTTTC.